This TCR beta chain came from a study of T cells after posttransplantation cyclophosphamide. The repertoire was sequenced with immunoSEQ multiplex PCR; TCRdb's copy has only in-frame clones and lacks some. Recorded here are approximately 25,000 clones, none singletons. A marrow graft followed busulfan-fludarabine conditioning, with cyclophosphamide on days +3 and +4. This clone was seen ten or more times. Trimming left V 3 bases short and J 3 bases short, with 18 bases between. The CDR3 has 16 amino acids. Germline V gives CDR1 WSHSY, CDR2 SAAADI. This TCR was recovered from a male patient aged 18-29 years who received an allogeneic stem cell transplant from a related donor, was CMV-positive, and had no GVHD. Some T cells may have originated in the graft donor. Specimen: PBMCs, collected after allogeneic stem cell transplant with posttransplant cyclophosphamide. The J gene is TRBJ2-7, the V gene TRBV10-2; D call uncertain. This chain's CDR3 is CASSDEVGAENYEQYF. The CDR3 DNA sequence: TGCGCCAGCAGTGATGAGGTCGGAGCCGAAAACTACGAGCAGTACTTC.